Below, one T cell receptor beta chain is given with its context. Negative isolation was used for CD8+ and CD4+ T cells, and FACS enrichment was applied to TEMRA cells. CDR3 length: 16 residues. V trimming: 7 bases; J trimming: 7 bases; junction bases outside the gene matches: 14. Germline V gene data show CDR1 as SQVTM and CDR2 as ANQGSEA. The entry originates in a study of CD8 T cells in Susac syndrome. It was with random hexamers that roughly 0.5 to 1 ug RNA was reverse transcribed. Multiplex immunoSEQ PCR targeted 54 Vbeta and 13 Jbeta TCR beta segments. TCRdb redid the calling of the immunoSEQ multiplex PCR reads with MiXCR, one entry per CDR3 protein. The sample yields about 210,000 distinct CDR3 sequences, approximately 95% seen once.

The sample taken for sequencing was CD4+ T cells from PBMCs. The gene calls are TRBV29-1 and TRBJ2-3; 13 positions match TRBD2. This sequence was found in a human donor with multiple sclerosis. CDR3 loop: CSGTGTSGTLAYTQYF. The CDR3 DNA follows: TGCAGCGGTACCGGGACTAGCGGGACCCTAGCGTATACGCAGTATTTT.